The 27 T cell receptor beta chains below come from one sample, sequenced in a study of technical replicates of blood from a handful of donors. Sequenced by immunoSEQ multiplex PCR; TCRdb stores in-frame clones only, minus some. The sample has tens of thousands of clones, around nine tenths seen once. Source material: PBMCs. The source is a human donor in good health. Some clones in this sample may be carry-over from other donors' samples.

The table lists this clone with a count of one. The chain links TRBV6-1 to TRBJ1-5; 8 positions agree with TRBD1. The CDR3 is made up of 15 amino acids. Unmatched junction bases numbered 6, after V lost 7 bases and J lost 1 base. The germline gives CDR1 MNHNS, CDR2 SASEGT. The CDR3 bases are TGTGCCAGCACAAGACAGGGGATGAGCAATCAGCCCCAGCATTTT. Its protein product is CASTRQGMSNQPQHF.

The chain uses TRBV19 and TRBJ2-1, with 10 bases matching TRBD1. The CDR3 is made up of 18 amino acids. The V gene end was trimmed by 2 bases and the J gene end by 5 bases; junction bases not matched to a gene: 12. CDR1 and CDR2 from the germline V gene are LNHDA and SQIVND (reference sequence). CDR3 nucleotides: TGTGCCAGTAGTATAAACCTGGACAGGGGGTTTTACGACAATGAGCAGTTCTTC. Translating it yields CASSINLDRGFYDNEQFF. The whole variable domain, remainder taken from reference TRBV19 and TRBJ2-1, is DGGITQSPKYLFRKEGQNVTLSCEQNLNHDAMYWYRQDPGQGLRLIYYSQIVNDFQKGDIAEGYSVSREKKESFPLTVTSAQKNPTAFYLCASSINLDRGFYDNEQFFGPGTRLTVL.

The chain uses TRBV7-9 and TRBJ2-7; 9 bases are a match to TRBD1. The CDR3 is 14 residues long. CDR1 SEHNR and CDR2 FQNEAQ come from the germline V gene (reference sequence). V lost 1 base to trimming and J lost 2 bases; unmatched junction nucleotides: 0. The CDR3 is CASSLGTGAYEQYF. In DNA form, the CDR3 reads TGTGCCAGCAGCTTAGGGACAGGGGCCTACGAGCAGTACTTC. Full variable domain (remainder filled in from reference TRBV7-9 and TRBJ2-7): DTGVSQNPRHKITKRGQNVTFRCDPISEHNRLYWYRQTLGQGPEFLTYFQNEAQLEKSRLLSDRFSAERPKGSFSTLEIQRTEQGDSAMYLCASSLGTGAYEQYFGPGTRLTVT.

Details on this clone: Within the sample, other DNA sequences also encode this same CDR3. This chain uses TRBV5-1 with TRBJ2-1, with a tentative D call TRBD1 (6 bases). Germline V gene sequence: CDR1 SGHRS, CDR2 YFSETQ. The CDR3 runs to 14 residues. The V gene lost 1 base and the J gene lost 2 bases, with 7 bases spanning the gap. The CDR3 protein is CASSLSGAYNEQFF. CDR3 bases: TGCGCCAGCAGCTTGTCAGGGGCCTACAATGAGCAGTTCTTC.

V gene TRBV9 combines with J gene TRBJ1-3; D may be TRBD1 (5 bases). Trimming shortened V by 0 bases and J by 2 bases, and 12 bases separated the two germline ends. The germline V gene has CDR1 SGDLS and CDR2 YYNGEE. The CDR3 runs to 16 residues. The DNA of the CDR3 is TGTGCCAGCAGCGTAGACCAGGGCTATCCTGGAAACACCATATATTTT. This encodes CASSVDQGYPGNTIYF.

The chain links TRBV19 to TRBJ2-5; D is undetermined. The V end was cut by 0 bases, the J end by 5 bases, with 13 bases between. From germline, CDR1 is LNHDA and CDR2 SQIVND (reference sequence). CDR3 length equals 15 residues. CDR3 bases: TGTGCCAGTAGTATAGATACCAATCGTCGGGAGACCCAGTACTTC. It specifies CASSIDTNRRETQYF. Based on the CDR3 plus reference TRBV19 and TRBJ2-5, the full variable domain is DGGITQSPKYLFRKEGQNVTLSCEQNLNHDAMYWYRQDPGQGLRLIYYSQIVNDFQKGDIAEGYSVSREKKESFPLTVTSAQKNPTAFYLCASSIDTNRRETQYFGPGTRLLVL.

This clone was observed a single time. The J gene is TRBJ1-2, the V gene TRBV2, with 9 bases fitting TRBD1. CDR3 length: 14 amino acids. Germline CDR1 reads SNHLY; CDR2 reads FYNNEI. V shed 5 bases and J 6 bases; nucleotides not matched to a gene: 7. The CDR3: CASSTFTGGDGYTF. DNA of the CDR3: TGTGCCAGCAGTACATTTACAGGGGGCGATGGCTACACCTTC.

The J gene is TRBJ1-5, the V gene TRBV19, with 7 bases fitting TRBD1. V was clipped by 2 bases and J by 0 bases; unmatched bases: 19. The CDR3 length is 21 residues. The germline V gene encodes CDR1 LNHDA and CDR2 SQIVND (reference sequence). CDR3 region: CASSIYPQRTGQGYSNQPQHF. CDR3 nucleotides: TGTGCCAGTAGTATATACCCCCAACGGACAGGCCAGGGCTATAGCAATCAGCCCCAGCATTTT.

V is TRBV4-2 and J is TRBJ1-5; D is ambiguous. The germline gives CDR1 LGHNA, CDR2 YNFKEQ. This CDR3 has 17 residues. The ends were cut back, 1 base at V and 6 bases at J, with 19 bases in the middle. The CDR3 DNA reads as TGTGCCAGCAGCCAAGTCACACGAGGGCGGTGGGGTCAGCCCCAGCATTTT. This gives the protein CASSQVTRGRWGQPQHF.

V usage is TRBV19 and J usage is TRBJ2-1; 7 bases match TRBD1. Per the germline V gene, CDR1 is LNHDA and CDR2 is SQIVND (reference sequence). The V segment lost 5 bases and the J segment 2 bases; nucleotides outside the gene matches: 6. CDR3 size: 15 residues. In DNA form, the CDR3 reads TGTGCCAGTAGTGTCGACAGGGACCCCTACAATGAGCAGTTCTTC. This sequence encodes CASSVDRDPYNEQFF.

This rearrangement joins TRBV2 to TRBJ1-1, with D uncertain. Germline values: CDR1 SNHLY, CDR2 FYNNEI. The V end was cut by 7 bases, the J end by 1 base, with 10 bases between. The CDR3 consists of 13 residues. The CDR3 region has the DNA TGTGCCAGCATTATATCCTGGAACACTGAAGCTTTCTTT. Translating it yields CASIISWNTEAFF.

The chain is built from TRBV6-5 and TRBJ2-7; 11 bases line up with TRBD1. The ends lost 0 bases at V and 2 bases at J; junction bases unmatched: 0. Germline V gene lookup returns CDR1 MNHEY and CDR2 SVGAGI. This CDR3 contains 15 residues. This CDR3 reads CASSYSGQGAYEQYF. As DNA, the CDR3 is TGTGCCAGCAGTTACTCGGGACAGGGGGCCTACGAGCAGTACTTC.

The chain carries TRBV7-2 and TRBJ1-1, with 7 bases fitting TRBD1. J gave up 10 bases and V 5 bases, and 10 bases lay outside the gene matches. Germline V gene sequence: CDR1 SGHTA, CDR2 FQGNSA. This CDR3 spans 13 amino acids. This CDR3 reads CASSPYRGQIAFF. The DNA of the CDR3 is TGTGCCAGCAGCCCTTACAGGGGTCAAATAGCTTTCTTT.

This clone was picked up one time. The genes are TRBV2 and TRBJ2-1; tentatively, D is TRBD2 (5 bases). The CDR3 runs to 13 residues. Germline values: CDR1 SNHLY, CDR2 FYNNEI. Trimming removed 3 bases from V and 15 bases from J, with 18 bases in between. The CDR3 region is CASSETFPDEGFF. The CDR3 DNA sequence: TGTGCCAGCAGTGAGACCTTCCCAGATGAGGGGTTCTTC.

This clone has more than one count but fewer than ten. The genes are TRBV11-2 and TRBJ1-1; no firm D call. Germline CDR1 reads SGHAT; CDR2 reads FQNNGV. This CDR3 has 14 residues. V gave up 1 base and J gave up 3 bases, with 9 bases separating them. CDR3 loop: CASSLGGSYTEAFF. The DNA of the CDR3 is TGTGCCAGCAGCTTAGGAGGGAGTTACACTGAAGCTTTCTTT.

The chain links TRBV19 to TRBJ2-3; 7 positions match TRBD2. This CDR3 region has 16 residues. V trimming: 3 bases; J trimming: 0 bases; junction bases outside the gene matches: 6. Looked up from germline, CDR1 is LNHDA and CDR2 is SQIVND (reference sequence). CDR3 loop: CASSMVAGASTDTQYF. In nucleotides, the CDR3 is TGTGCCAGTAGTATGGTTGCGGGAGCGAGCACAGATACGCAGTATTTT.

This chain uses TRBV11-2 with TRBJ2-7, with D hard to call. This CDR3 is built from 13 residues. V was trimmed by 5 bases and J by 1 base, leaving 9 bases between them. Looked up from germline, CDR1 is SGHAT and CDR2 is FQNNGV. The CDR3 region is CASSRVESYEQYF. CDR3 sequence (DNA): TGTGCCAGCAGCCGAGTTGAGTCCTACGAGCAGTACTTC.

The rearrangement uses TRBV23-1 and TRBJ2-7; no clear D gene. Being an ORF, TRBV23-1 has a function that is uncertain. This CDR3 contains 12 residues. V lost 7 bases and J lost 3, with 10 bases in between. In nucleotides, the CDR3 is TGCGCCAGCACCCCCGAACTCTACGAGCAGTACTTC. Translating gives CASTPELYEQYF.

The chain is built from TRBV13 and TRBJ2-5, with D possibly being TRBD1 (5 bases). The germline gives CDR1 PRHDT, CDR2 FYEKMQ (reference sequence). V shed 4 bases and J shed 2 bases, with 14 bases lying between them. This CDR3 comprises 15 residues. The CDR3 DNA reads TGTGCCAGCAGCTCCCAGACAGCTCGACAAGAGACCCAGTACTTC. This codes for CASSSQTARQETQYF. Full variable domain (outside the CDR3, taken from reference TRBV13 and TRBJ2-5): AAGVIQSPRHLIKEKRETATLKCYPIPRHDTVYWYQQGPGQDPQFLISFYEKMQSDKGSIPDRFSAQQFSDYHSELNMSSLELGDSALYFCASSSQTARQETQYFGPGTRLLVL.

The chain combines TRBV6-6 with TRBJ2-1; 14 bases agree with TRBD2. V was pared by 6 bases and J by 5 bases, with 0 bases of the junction left unmatched. Germline loops: CDR1 MNHNY, CDR2 SVGAGI (reference sequence). The CDR3 is 14 residues long. The CDR3: CASRGLAGDNEQFF. CDR3 coding DNA: TGTGCCAGCAGGGGACTAGCGGGAGACAATGAGCAGTTCTTC.

The genes are TRBV7-8 and TRBJ1-1, with 8 bases that match TRBD1. The CDR3 is made up of 13 amino acids. Germline V gives CDR1 SGHVS, CDR2 FQNEAQ. V lost 1 base, J lost 12 bases, and 7 bases stayed unmatched. This chain's CDR3 is CASSLVLDRVPFF. The CDR3 DNA reads TGTGCCAGCAGCTTAGTATTGGACAGGGTGCCTTTCTTT. Supplemented by reference TRBV7-8 and TRBJ1-1, the full variable domain reads GAGVSQSPRYKVAKRGQDVALRCDPISGHVSLFWYQQALGQGPEFLTYFQNEAQLDKSGLPSDRFFAERPEGSVSTLKIQRTQQEDSAVYLCASSLVLDRVPFFGQGTRLTVV.

The CDR3 nucleotides read TGTGCCAGCAGCTTTACTACTAGCGGGAGGCCCCTAAACTACAATGAGCAGTTCTTC. Translating it yields CASSFTTSGRPLNYNEQFF. The genes are TRBV7-9 and TRBJ2-1, with 12 nucleotides matching TRBD2. Germline V gene lookup returns CDR1 SEHNR and CDR2 FQNEAQ (reference sequence). The CDR3 sequence is 19 residues long. V lost 3 bases and J lost 3; bases outside the gene matches: 12.

J is TRBJ2-2 and V is TRBV7-2; TRBD2 matches 8 bases. This CDR3 contains 17 residues. The germline V gene encodes CDR1 SGHTA and CDR2 FQGNSA. After removal of 6 bases from V and 6 bases from J, the junction contained 15 bases not matched to a gene. The CDR3 reads CASSSTPGLGRAGELFF. For the CDR3, the DNA is TGTGCCAGCAGTTCCACGCCGGGACTAGGACGGGCCGGGGAGCTGTTTTTT. Full variable domain (missing parts from reference TRBV7-2 and TRBJ2-2): GAGVSQSPSNKVTEKGKDVELRCDPISGHTALYWYRQSLGQGLEFLIYFQGNSAPDKSGLPSDRFSAERTGGSVSTLTIQRTQQEDSAVYLCASSSTPGLGRAGELFFGEGSRLTVL.

This rearrangement joins TRBV10-3 to TRBJ1-1; the D is unclear. The CDR3 length is 14 residues. Trimming pared 4 bases from V and 0 bases from J, leaving 9 bases between. Germline CDR1 is ENHRY and CDR2 is SYGVKD. Written as DNA, the CDR3 is TGTGCCATCAGTGCATCGGGTATGAACACTGAAGCTTTCTTT. Translation gives CAISASGMNTEAFF.

The chain couples TRBV6-1 to TRBJ2-5; TRBD2 agrees at 11 bases. There are 16 residues in the CDR3. Trimming removed 3 bases from V and 2 bases from J; junction bases left unmatched: 5. CDR1 and CDR2 from the germline V gene are MNHNS and SASEGT. CDR3 loop: CASSEGLAAPQETQYF. The DNA of the CDR3 is TGTGCCAGCAGTGAGGGACTAGCGGCACCACAAGAGACCCAGTACTTC.

This clone was seen only once. The gene calls are TRBV11-2 and TRBJ2-7, with 10 bases lining up with TRBD1. The CDR3 length is 13 residues. V lost 3 bases and J lost 6; bases outside the gene matches: 2. CDR1 and CDR2 from the germline V gene are SGHAT and FQNNGV. This CDR3 is CASSLRDRGEQYF. The CDR3, as DNA: TGTGCCAGCAGCTTGCGGGACAGGGGCGAGCAGTACTTC.

The gene calls are TRBV6-5 and TRBJ2-5; possibly TRBD2 for D (6 bases). The CDR3 contains 13 residues. V lost 2 bases, J lost 4 bases, and 8 bases lay in between. Germline V lookup: CDR1 MNHEY, CDR2 SVGAGI. For the CDR3, the DNA is TGTGCCAGCAGTTACGCGGGGAGAGAGACCCAGTACTTC. It is translated as CASSYAGRETQYF.